The rows below give T cell receptor beta chains drawn from one sample of a study of shared clonotypes between healthy human individuals. Sequencing used immunoSEQ multiplex PCR; TCRdb keeps in-frame clones, though not all of them. The table lists about 1,900,000 clones, about 95% of them singletons. The sequencing sample was made of naive CD8+ T cells sorted from blood. The receptors stem from a man aged 18 to 30 in good health. The CDR3 runs from the conserved cysteine through the conserved F or W. A D gene is named only where the DNA matches it firmly. The size entry is marked missing in some rows and otherwise reads once, few, many or a size class.

v_gene,abundance,j_gene,d_gene,CDR3nt,CDR3aa
TRBV4-1,-,TRBJ2-7,TRBD1,TGCGCCAGCAGCCAAGGGGACAGGGCCTACGAGCAGTACTTC,CASSQGDRAYEQYF
TRBV2,once,TRBJ1-5,-,TGTGCCAGCAGTCGGACGGGTGTTAGCAATCAGCCCCAGCATTTT,CASSRTGVSNQPQHF
TRBV5-6,-,TRBJ2-5,-,TGTGCCAGCAGCTTGGCCCAGGGCCAAGAGACCCAGTACTTC,CASSLAQGQETQYF
TRBV27,-,TRBJ1-4,-,TGTGCCAGCAGTTCAAGGGGCTGGGAAAAACTGTTTTTT,CASSSRGWEKLFF
TRBV5-4,-,TRBJ2-5,-,TGTGCCAGCAGCCTCAGACTAGAAGAGACCCAGTACTTC,CASSLRLEETQYF
TRBV25-1,-,TRBJ1-3,-,TGTGCCAGCAGTGAGGGGACATCGGGAAACACCATATATTTT,CASSEGTSGNTIYF
TRBV9,-,TRBJ2-2,-,TGTGCCAGCAGCGTTGGGCAGAGAGCCGGGGAGCTGTTTTTT,CASSVGQRAGELFF
TRBV28,-,TRBJ2-1,-,TGTGCCAGCAGTATCCCGACGGAGAGCTCCTACAATGAGCAGTTCTTC,CASSIPTESSYNEQFF
TRBV28,-,TRBJ1-5,-,TGTGCCAGCAGTTTCAGCCAGAATGGCAATCAGCCCCAGCATTTT,CASSFSQNGNQPQHF
TRBV7-9,-,TRBJ2-1,TRBD2,TGTGCCAGCAGCTTAGTTCTAGCGGGAGGGCCGGGCAATGAGCAGTTCTTC,CASSLVLAGGPGNEQFF
TRBV10-3,-,TRBJ2-5,TRBD1,TGTGCCATCAGTGAGACGGACAGGGGTGAGGAGACCCAGTACTTC,CAISETDRGEETQYF
TRBV2,-,TRBJ1-4,-,TGTGCCAGCACACAGGGAGCAACTAATGAAAAACTGTTTTTT,CASTQGATNEKLFF
TRBV9,-,TRBJ2-6,-,TGTGCCAGCAGCGGGAACAACGTCCTGACTTTC,CASSGNNVLTF
TRBV7-8,once,TRBJ2-7,TRBD1,TGTGCCAGCAGCTTAGGACAGGGAGCATACGAGCAGTACTTC,CASSLGQGAYEQYF
TRBV12-5,-,TRBJ1-2,-,TGTGCTAGTGGACCCGATGGCTACACCTTC,CASGPDGYTF
TRBV5-5,-,TRBJ2-7,-,TGTGCCAGCAGCTCTCTAGAACAGGCAAGCTACGAGCAGTACTTC,CASSSLEQASYEQYF
TRBV7-8,-,TRBJ2-1,TRBD2,TGTGCCAGCAGCTTACTAGGCGGGAGGGGGAATGAGCAGTTCTTC,CASSLLGGRGNEQFF
TRBV5-4,-,TRBJ2-7,TRBD1,TGTGCCAGCAGCGAAGTTGCCGGGACAGGGTCCTACGAGCAGTACTTC,CASSEVAGTGSYEQYF
TRBV9,-,TRBJ2-7,TRBD2,TGTGCCAGCAGCGTAGGGACTAGCGGCTACGAGCAGTACTTC,CASSVGTSGYEQYF
TRBV28,-,TRBJ1-1,-,TGTGCCAGCAGTTTATGGGGGGGGCACACTGAAGCTTTCTTT,CASSLWGGHTEAFF
TRBV19,-,TRBJ1-5,-,TGTGCCAGCAACAGCTTCTATAGCAATCAGCCCCAGCATTTT,CASNSFYSNQPQHF
TRBV28,-,TRBJ2-3,-,TGTGCCAGCAGTTTAAGGGGCGCAGATACGCAGTATTTT,CASSLRGADTQYF
TRBV29-1,once,TRBJ2-7,-,TGCAGCGTTGAGGGCGGGAAATCCTACGAGCAGTACTTC,CSVEGGKSYEQYF
TRBV7-8,-,TRBJ1-2,-,TGTGCCAGCAGTGAATCGGGACACAACTATGGCTACACCTTC,CASSESGHNYGYTF
TRBV28,-,TRBJ1-1,-,TGTGCCAGCAGCTTCACAACCGGCCGGGACACTGAAGCTTTCTTT,CASSFTTGRDTEAFF
TRBV6-1,-,TRBJ2-5,TRBD2,TGTGCCAGCAGTGAAGACGGGGGGGGCTTCAAGAGACCCCAGTACTTC,CASSEDGGGFKRPQYF
TRBV10-1,-,TRBJ2-7,-,TGCGCCAGCAGTGATTATAGCTACGAGCAGTACTTC,CASSDYSYEQYF
TRBV6-5,-,TRBJ2-1,-,TGTGCCACCACGCGTTATCCTAGCTCCTACAATGAGCAGTTCTTC,CATTRYPSSYNEQFF
TRBV6-1,-,TRBJ2-7,-,TGTGCCAGCAGTGAATCTTCTGCCCTTGTCTACGAGCAGTACTTC,CASSESSALVYEQYF
TRBV19,-,TRBJ2-2,TRBD1,TGTGCCAGTAGTATGGACAGGGAGGCGAACACCGGGGAGCTGTTTTTT,CASSMDREANTGELFF
TRBV9,-,TRBJ1-6,-,TGTGCCAGCAGCGTAGGTGGCAGCACACCCCTCCACTTT,CASSVGGSTPLHF
TRBV4-3,-,TRBJ2-7,TRBD1,TGCGCCAGCAGCGCCCGGACAGGGGGCTACTACGAGCAGTACTTC,CASSARTGGYYEQYF
TRBV4-1,once,TRBJ1-3,-,TGCGCCAGCAGCCGCCAGGTGGGCCCGAACACCATATATTTT,CASSRQVGPNTIYF